This T cell receptor (beta chain) was documented in a study of control samples from healthy donors and cancer patients. The CDR3 loop spans 14 amino acids. Trimming took 6 bases from V and 4 from J; bases not matched to a gene: 11. CDR1 and CDR2 from the germline V gene are SQVTM and ANQGSEA. The table came from immunoSEQ multiplex PCR; TCRdb's copy has only in-frame clones and leaves some out. The sample contains about 160,000 clones, over 85% of which appear only once. Sequencing was performed on blood. The receptor was isolated from a woman between 40 and 55 years old in good health. The chain carries TRBV29-1 and TRBJ1-2, with 7 bases fitting TRBD1. The CDR3 sequence is CSVSTGSNSYGYTF. In DNA, the CDR3 is TGCAGCGTATCGACAGGGTCGAACAGCTATGGCTACACCTTC.